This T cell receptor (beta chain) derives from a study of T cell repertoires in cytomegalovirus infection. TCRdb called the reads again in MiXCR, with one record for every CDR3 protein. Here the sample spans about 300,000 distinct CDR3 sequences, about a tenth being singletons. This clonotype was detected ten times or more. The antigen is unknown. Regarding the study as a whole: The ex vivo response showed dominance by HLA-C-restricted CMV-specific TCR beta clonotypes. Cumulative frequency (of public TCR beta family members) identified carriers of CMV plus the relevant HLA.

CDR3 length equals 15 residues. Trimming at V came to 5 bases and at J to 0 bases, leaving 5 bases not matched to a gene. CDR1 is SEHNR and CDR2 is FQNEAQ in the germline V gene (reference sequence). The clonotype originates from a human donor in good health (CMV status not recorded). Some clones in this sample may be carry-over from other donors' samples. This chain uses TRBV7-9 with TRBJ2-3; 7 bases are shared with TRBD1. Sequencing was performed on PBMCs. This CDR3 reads CASSDGTDSTDTQYF. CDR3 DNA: TGTGCCAGCAGCGATGGGACAGACAGCACAGATACGCAGTATTTT.